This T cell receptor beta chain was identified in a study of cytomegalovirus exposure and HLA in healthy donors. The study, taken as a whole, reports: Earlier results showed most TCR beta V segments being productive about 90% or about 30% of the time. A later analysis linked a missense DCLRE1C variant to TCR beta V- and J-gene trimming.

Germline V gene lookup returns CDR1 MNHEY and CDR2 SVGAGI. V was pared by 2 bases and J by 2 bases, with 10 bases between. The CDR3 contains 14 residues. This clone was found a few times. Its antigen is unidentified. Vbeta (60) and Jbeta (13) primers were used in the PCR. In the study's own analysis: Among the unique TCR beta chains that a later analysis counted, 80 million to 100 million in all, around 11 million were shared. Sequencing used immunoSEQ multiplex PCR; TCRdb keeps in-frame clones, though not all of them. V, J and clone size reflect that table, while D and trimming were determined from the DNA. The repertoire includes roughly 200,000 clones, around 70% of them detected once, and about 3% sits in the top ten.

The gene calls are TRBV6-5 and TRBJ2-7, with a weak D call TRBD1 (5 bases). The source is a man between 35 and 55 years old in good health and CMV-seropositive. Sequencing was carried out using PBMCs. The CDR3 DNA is TGTGCCAGCAGTTACAGGGGTGTCCCCTACGAGCAGTACTTC. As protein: CASSYRGVPYEQYF.